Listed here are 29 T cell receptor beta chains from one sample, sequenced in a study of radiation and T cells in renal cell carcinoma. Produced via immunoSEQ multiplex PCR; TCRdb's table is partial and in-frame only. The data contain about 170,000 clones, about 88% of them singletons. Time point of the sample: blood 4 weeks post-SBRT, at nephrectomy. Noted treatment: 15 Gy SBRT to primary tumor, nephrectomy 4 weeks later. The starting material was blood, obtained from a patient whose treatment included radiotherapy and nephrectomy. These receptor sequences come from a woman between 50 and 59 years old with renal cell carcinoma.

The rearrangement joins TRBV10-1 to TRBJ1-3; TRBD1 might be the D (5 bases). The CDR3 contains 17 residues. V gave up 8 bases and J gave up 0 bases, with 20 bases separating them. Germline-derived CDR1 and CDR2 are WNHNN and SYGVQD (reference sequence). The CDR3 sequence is CASHNGKQDHSGNTIYF. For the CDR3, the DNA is TGCGCCAGCCATAATGGAAAACAGGACCACTCTGGAAACACCATATATTTT.

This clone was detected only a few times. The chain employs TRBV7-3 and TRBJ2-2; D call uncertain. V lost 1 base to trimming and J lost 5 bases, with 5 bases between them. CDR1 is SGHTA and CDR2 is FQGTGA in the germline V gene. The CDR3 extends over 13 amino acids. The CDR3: CASSLIGTGELFF. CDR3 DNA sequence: TGTGCCAGCAGCTTAATAGGGACCGGGGAGCTGTTTTTT.

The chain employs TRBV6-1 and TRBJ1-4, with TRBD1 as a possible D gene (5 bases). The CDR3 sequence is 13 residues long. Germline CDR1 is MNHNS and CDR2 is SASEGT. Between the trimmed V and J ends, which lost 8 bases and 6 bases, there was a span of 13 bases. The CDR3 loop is CASAGRVDEKLFF. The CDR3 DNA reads TGTGCCAGCGCAGGGCGTGTGGATGAAAAACTGTTTTTT.

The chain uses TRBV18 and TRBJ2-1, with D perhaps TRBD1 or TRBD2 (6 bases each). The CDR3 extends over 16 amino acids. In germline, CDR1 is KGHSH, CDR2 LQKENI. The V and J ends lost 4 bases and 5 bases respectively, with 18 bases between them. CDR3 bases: TGTGCCAGCTCACAAAATCCGGGGGCTAGTGACAATGAGCAGTTCTTC. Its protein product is CASSQNPGASDNEQFF. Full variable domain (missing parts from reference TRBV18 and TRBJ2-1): NAGVMQNPRHLVRRRGQEARLRCSPMKGHSHVYWYRQLPEEGLKFMVYLQKENIIDESGMPKERFSAEFPKEGPSILRIQQVVRGDSAAYFCASSQNPGASDNEQFFGPGTRLTVL.

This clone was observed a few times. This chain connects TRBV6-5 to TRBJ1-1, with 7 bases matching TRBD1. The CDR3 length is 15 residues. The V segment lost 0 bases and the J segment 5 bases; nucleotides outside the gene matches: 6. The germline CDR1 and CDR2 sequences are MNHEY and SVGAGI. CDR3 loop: CASSYSTGKRTEAFF. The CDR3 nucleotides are TGTGCCAGCAGTTACTCGACAGGGAAGAGAACTGAAGCTTTCTTT.

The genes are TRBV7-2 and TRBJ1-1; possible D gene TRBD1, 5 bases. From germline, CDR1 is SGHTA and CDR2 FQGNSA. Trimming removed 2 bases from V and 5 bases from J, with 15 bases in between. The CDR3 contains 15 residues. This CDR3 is CASSLSQGRDTEAFF. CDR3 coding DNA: TGTGCCAGCAGCTTATCCCAGGGACGCGATACTGAAGCTTTCTTT.

CDR3 bases: TGTGCCAGCAGCTTGGTTGGACTAGCGGGGATGATGTACGAGCAGTACTTC. This encodes CASSLVGLAGMMYEQYF. The chain carries TRBV5-6 and TRBJ2-7; 12 nucleotides align to TRBD2. The CDR3 has 17 amino acids. The V and J ends lost 0 bases and 4 bases, in that order; junction bases with no gene match: 8. Looked up from germline, CDR1 is SGHDT and CDR2 is YYEEEE.

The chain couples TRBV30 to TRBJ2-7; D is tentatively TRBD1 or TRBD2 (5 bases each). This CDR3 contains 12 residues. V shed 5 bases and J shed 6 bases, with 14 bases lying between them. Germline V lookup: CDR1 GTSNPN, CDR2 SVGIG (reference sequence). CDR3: CAWVFGGGEQYF. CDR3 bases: TGTGCCTGGGTATTCGGTGGGGGCGAGCAGTACTTC.

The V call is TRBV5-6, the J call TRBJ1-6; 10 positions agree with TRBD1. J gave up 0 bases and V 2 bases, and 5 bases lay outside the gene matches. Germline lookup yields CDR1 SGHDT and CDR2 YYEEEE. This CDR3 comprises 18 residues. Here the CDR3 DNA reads TGTGCCAGCAGCTTCGACAGGGGGCTTAGCTCCTATAATTCACCCCTCCACTTT. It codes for CASSFDRGLSSYNSPLHF.

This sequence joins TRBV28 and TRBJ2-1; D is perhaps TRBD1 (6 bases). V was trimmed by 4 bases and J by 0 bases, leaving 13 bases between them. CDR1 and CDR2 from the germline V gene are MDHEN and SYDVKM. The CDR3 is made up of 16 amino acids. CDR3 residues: CASSYTGLRSYNEQFF. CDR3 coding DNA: TGTGCCAGCAGTTACACAGGGCTTCGCTCCTACAATGAGCAGTTCTTC.

The CDR3 is CASSVSRGNTEAFF. The CDR3 DNA is TGTGCCAGCAGTGTTTCTAGGGGGAACACTGAAGCTTTCTTT. J is TRBJ1-1 and V is TRBV6-4; tentative D call: TRBD1 (5 bases). V was cut by 4 bases and J by 1 base, with 10 bases left in between. The CDR3 has 14 amino acids. The germline gives CDR1 MRHNA, CDR2 SNTAGT.

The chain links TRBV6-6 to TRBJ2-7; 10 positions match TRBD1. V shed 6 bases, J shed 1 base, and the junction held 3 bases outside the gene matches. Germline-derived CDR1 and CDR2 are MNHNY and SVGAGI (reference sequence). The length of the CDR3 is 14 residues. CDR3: CASSDRGLSYEQYF. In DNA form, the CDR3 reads TGTGCCAGCAGCGACAGGGGGCTTTCCTACGAGCAGTACTTC.

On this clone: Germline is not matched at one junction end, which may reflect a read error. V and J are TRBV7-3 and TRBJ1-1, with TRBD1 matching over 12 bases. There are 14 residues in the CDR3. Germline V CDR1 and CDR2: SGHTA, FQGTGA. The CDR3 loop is CASSVGPGQGAYSF. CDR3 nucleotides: TGTGCCAGCAGCGTGGGCCCGGGACAGGGGGCTTACTCCTTT.

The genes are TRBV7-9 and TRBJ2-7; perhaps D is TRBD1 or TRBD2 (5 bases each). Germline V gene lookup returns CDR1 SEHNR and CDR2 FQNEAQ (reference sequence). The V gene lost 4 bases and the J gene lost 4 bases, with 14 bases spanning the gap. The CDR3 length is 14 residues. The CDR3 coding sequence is TGTGCCAGCAGCTCCGATAGGGGAGTATACGAGCAGTACTTC. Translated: CASSSDRGVYEQYF.

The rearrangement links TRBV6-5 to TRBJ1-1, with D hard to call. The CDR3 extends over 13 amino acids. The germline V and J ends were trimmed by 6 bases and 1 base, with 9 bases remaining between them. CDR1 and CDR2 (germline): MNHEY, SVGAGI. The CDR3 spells CASRPMGNTEAFF. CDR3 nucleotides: TGTGCCAGCAGGCCAATGGGGAACACTGAAGCTTTCTTT.

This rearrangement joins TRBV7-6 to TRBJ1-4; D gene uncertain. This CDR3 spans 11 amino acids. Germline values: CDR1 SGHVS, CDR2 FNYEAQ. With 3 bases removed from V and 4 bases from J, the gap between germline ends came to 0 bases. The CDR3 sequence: CASSFNEKLFF. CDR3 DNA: TGTGCCAGCAGCTTTAATGAAAAACTGTTTTTT.

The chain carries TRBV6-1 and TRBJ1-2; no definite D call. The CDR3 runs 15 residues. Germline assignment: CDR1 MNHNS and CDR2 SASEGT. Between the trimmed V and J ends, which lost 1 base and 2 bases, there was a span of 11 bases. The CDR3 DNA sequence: TGTGCCAGCAGTGAAGGATGGACCACAAACTATGGCTACACCTTC. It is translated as CASSEGWTTNYGYTF.

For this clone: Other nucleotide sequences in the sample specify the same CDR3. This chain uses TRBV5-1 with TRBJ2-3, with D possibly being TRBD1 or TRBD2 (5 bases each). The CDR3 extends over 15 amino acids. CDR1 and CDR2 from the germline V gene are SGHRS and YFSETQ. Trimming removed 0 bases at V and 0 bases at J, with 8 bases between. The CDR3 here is CASSLVGGSTDTQYF. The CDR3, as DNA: TGCGCCAGCAGCTTGGTTGGGGGTAGCACAGATACGCAGTATTTT.

The CDR3 here is CASSEVGGGFNTEAFF. As DNA, the CDR3 is TGTGCCAGCAGTGAAGTAGGAGGAGGGTTTAACACTGAAGCTTTCTTT. V is TRBV25-1 and J is TRBJ1-1; D is undetermined. This CDR3 is 16 amino acids long. In germline, CDR1 is MGHDK, CDR2 SYGVNS. Trimming shortened V by 2 bases and J by 2 bases, and 15 bases separated the two germline ends.

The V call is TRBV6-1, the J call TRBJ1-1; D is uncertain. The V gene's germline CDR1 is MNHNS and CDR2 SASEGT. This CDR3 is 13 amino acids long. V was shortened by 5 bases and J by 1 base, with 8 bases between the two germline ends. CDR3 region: CASSPTENTEAFF. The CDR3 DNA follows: TGTGCCAGCAGTCCGACGGAGAACACTGAAGCTTTCTTT.

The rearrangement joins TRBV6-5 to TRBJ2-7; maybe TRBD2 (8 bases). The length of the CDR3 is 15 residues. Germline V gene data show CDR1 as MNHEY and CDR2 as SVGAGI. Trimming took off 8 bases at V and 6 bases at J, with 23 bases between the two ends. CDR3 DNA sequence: TGTGCCAGCTCCCCCCGGGAGGGGGCCCCCCCCGAGCAGTACTTC. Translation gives CASSPREGAPPEQYF.

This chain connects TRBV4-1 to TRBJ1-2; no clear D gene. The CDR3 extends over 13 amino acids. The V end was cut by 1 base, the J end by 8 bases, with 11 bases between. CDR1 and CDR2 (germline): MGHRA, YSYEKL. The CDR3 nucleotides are TGCGCCAGCAGCCAAGTGGGGAACCCGGGCTACACCTTC. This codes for CASSQVGNPGYTF.

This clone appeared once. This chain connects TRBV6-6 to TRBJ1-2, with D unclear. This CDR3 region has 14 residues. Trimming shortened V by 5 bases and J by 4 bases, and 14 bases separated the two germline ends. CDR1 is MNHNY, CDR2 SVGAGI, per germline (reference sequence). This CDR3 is CASSPPPVTYGYTF. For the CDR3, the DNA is TGTGCCAGCAGTCCCCCCCCAGTCACCTATGGCTACACCTTC.

In nucleotides, the CDR3 is TGTGCCAGCAGCTTCCGGACGGATTCGAACACTGAAGCTTTCTTT. Translating it yields CASSFRTDSNTEAFF. The chain joins TRBV11-2 to TRBJ1-1; no definite D call. Germline V gene data show CDR1 as SGHAT and CDR2 as FQNNGV. The CDR3 spans 15 residues. Trimming shortened V by 3 bases and J by 1 base, and 12 bases separated the two germline ends. Looking up the rest from reference TRBV11-2 and TRBJ1-1 gives the full variable domain: EAGVAQSPRYKIIEKRQSVAFWCNPISGHATLYWYQQILGQGPKLLIQFQNNGVVDDSQLPKDRFSAERLKGVDSTLKIQPAKLEDSAVYLCASSFRTDSNTEAFFGQGTRLTVV.

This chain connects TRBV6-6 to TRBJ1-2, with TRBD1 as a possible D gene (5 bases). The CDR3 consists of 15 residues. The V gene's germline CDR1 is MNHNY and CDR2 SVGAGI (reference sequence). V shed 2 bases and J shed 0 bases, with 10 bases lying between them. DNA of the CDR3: TGTGCCAGCAGTTACCTAGGGGCAACTAACTATGGCTACACCTTC. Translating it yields CASSYLGATNYGYTF.

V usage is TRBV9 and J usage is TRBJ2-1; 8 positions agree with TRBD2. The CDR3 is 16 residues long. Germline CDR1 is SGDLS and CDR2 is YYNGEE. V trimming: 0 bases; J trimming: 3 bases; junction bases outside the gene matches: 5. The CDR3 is CASSVGSSGVYNEQFF. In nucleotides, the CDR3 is TGTGCCAGCAGCGTAGGTAGTAGCGGGGTCTACAATGAGCAGTTCTTC.

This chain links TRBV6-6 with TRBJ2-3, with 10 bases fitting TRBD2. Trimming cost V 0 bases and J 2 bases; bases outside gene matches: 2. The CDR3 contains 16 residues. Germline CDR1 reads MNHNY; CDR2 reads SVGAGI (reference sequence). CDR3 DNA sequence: TGTGCCAGCAGTTACTCCCTAGCGGGGGCCACAGATACGCAGTATTTT. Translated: CASSYSLAGATDTQYF.

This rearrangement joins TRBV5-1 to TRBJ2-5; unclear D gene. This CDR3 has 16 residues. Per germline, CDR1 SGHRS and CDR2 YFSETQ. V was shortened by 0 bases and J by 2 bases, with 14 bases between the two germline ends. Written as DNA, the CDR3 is TGCGCCAGCAGCTTGGAGGCGGCAGGTGAACAAGAGACCCAGTACTTC. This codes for CASSLEAAGEQETQYF.

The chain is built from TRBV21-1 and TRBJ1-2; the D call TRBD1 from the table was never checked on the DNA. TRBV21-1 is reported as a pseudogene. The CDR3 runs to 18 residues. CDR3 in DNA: TGTGCCAGCAGCAACATCCGGGACAGGCTATTCCGAAACTATGGCTACACCTTC. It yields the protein CASSNIRDRLFRNYGYTF.